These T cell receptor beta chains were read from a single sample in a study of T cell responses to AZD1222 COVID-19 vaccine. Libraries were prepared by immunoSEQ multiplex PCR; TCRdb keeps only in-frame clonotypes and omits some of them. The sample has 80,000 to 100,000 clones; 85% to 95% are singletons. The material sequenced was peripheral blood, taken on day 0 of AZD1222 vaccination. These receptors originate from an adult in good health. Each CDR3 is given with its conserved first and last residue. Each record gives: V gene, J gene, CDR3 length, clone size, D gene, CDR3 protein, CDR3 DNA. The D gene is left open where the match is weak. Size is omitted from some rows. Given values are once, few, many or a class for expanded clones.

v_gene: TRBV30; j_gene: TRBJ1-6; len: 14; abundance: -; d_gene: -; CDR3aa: CAWSVGQVNSPLHF; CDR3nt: TGTGCCTGGAGTGTAGGGCAAGTTAATTCACCCCTCCACTTT
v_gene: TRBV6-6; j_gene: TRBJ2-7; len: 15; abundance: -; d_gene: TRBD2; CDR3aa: CASIGPAGSSYEQYF; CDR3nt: TGTGCCAGTATCGGACCAGCGGGGAGCTCCTACGAGCAGTACTTC
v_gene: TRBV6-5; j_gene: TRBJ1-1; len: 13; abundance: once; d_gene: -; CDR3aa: CASRTTRDTEAFF; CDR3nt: TGTGCCAGCAGAACTACTAGAGACACTGAAGCTTTCTTT
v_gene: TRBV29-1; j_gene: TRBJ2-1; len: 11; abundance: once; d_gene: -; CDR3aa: CSVEDSNEQFF; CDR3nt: TGCAGCGTTGAAGATTCAAATGAGCAGTTCTTC
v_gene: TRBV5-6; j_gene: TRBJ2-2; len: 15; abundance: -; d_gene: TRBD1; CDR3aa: CASSLPGWTGGELFF; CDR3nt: TGTGCCAGCAGCTTGCCGGGCTGGACAGGCGGGGAGCTGTTTTTT
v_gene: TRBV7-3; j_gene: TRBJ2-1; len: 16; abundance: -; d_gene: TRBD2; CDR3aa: CASSFGAGVGNNEQFF; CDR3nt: TGTGCCAGCAGCTTTGGGGCGGGAGTGGGAAACAATGAGCAGTTCTTC
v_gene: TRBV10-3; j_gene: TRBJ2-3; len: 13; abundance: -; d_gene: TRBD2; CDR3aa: CAIDSSGRGSQYF; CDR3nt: TGTGCCATCGATTCTAGCGGGAGGGGGTCGCAGTATTTT
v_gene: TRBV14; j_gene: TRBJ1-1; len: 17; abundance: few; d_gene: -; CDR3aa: CASSQDLSLHMNTEAFF; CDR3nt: TGTGCCAGCAGCCAAGATCTGAGCTTACACATGAACACTGAAGCTTTCTTT
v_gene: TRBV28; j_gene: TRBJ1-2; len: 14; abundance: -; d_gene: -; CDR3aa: CASSPGRGSYGYTF; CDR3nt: TGTGCCAGCAGCCCAGGAAGGGGATCATATGGCTACACCTTC
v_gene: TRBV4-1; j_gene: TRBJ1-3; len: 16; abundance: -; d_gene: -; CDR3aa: CASSQQLARSGNTIYF; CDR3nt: TGCGCCAGCAGCCAACAACTGGCCCGCTCTGGAAACACCATATATTTT
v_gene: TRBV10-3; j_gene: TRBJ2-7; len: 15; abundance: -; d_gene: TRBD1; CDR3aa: CAIKPGQGVIYEQYF; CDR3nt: TGTGCCATCAAACCGGGACAGGGGGTGATCTACGAGCAGTACTTC
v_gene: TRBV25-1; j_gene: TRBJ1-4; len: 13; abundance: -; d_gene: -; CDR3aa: CASTGLLNEKLFF; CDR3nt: TGTGCCAGCACGGGACTGCTCAATGAAAAACTGTTTTTT
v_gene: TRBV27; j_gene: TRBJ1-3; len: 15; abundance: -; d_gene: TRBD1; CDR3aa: CASRATGSSGNTIYF; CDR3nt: TGTGCCAGCAGGGCGACAGGGAGCTCTGGAAACACCATATATTTT
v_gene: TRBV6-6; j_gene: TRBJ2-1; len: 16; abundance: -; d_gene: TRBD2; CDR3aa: CASSRKGLVGVNEQFF; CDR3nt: TGTGCCAGCAGTCGAAAGGGACTAGTGGGGGTTAATGAGCAGTTCTTC
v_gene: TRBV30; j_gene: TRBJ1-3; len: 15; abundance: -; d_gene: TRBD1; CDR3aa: CACLDRVIEGNTIYF; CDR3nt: TGTGCCTGTTTAGACAGGGTTATCGAGGGTAACACCATATATTTT
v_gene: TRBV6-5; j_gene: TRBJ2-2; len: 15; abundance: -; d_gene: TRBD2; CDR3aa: CASVRPSGSSGELFF; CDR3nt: TGTGCCAGCGTTAGGCCTAGCGGGAGCTCCGGGGAGCTGTTTTTT
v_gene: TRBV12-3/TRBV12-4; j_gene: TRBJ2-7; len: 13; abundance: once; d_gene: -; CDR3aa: CASTKTEVYEQYF; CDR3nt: TGTGCCAGCACCAAGACCGAAGTCTACGAGCAGTACTTC
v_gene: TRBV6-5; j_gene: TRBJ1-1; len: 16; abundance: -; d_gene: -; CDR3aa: CASSYLASQGDTEAFF; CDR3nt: TGTGCCAGCAGTTACTTAGCGTCTCAAGGGGACACTGAAGCTTTCTTT
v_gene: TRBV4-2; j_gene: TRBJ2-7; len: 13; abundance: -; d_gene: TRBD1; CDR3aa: CASSPQGAYEQYF; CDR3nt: TGTGCCAGCAGCCCACAGGGGGCCTACGAGCAGTACTTC
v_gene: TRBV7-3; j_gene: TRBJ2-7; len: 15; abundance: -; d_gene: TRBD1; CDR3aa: CASSSPGQGIDEQYF; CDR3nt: TGTGCCAGCAGCTCTCCGGGACAGGGTATCGACGAGCAGTACTTC
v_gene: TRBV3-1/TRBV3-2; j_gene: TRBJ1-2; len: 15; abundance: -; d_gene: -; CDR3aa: CASSQEGARHYGYTF; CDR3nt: TGTGCCAGCAGCCAAGAAGGTGCAAGACACTATGGCTACACCTTC
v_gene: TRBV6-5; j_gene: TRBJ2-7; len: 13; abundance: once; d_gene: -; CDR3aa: CASQTGLAYEQYF; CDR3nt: TGTGCCAGCCAGACAGGCCTGGCCTACGAGCAGTACTTC
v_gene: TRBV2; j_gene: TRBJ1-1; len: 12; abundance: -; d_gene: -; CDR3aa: CASSETVTEAFF; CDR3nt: TGTGCCAGCAGTGAAACAGTCACTGAAGCTTTCTTT
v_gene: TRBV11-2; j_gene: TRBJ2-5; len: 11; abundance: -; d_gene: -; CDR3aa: CASSIRETQYF; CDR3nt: TGTGCCAGCAGCATAAGGGAGACCCAGTACTTC
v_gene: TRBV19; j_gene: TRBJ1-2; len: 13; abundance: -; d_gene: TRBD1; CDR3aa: CASSEDRNYGYTF; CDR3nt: TGTGCCAGTAGTGAGGACAGGAACTATGGCTACACCTTC
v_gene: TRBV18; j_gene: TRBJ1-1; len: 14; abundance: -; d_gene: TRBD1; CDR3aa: CASSDEQGGTEAFF; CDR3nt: TGTGCCAGCTCAGACGAACAGGGGGGGACTGAAGCTTTCTTT
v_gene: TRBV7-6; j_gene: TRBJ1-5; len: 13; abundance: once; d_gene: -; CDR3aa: CASSLTSNQPQHF; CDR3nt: TGTGCCAGCAGCTTAACGAGCAATCAGCCCCAGCATTTT
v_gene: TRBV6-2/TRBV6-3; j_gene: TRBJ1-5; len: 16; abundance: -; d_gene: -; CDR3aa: CASSRPDRYSNQPQHF; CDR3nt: TGTGCCAGCAGTCGCCCGGACAGATATAGCAATCAGCCCCAGCATTTT
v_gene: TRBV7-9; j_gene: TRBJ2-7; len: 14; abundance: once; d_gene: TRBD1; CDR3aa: CASSLGDRGYEQYF; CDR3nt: TGTGCCAGCAGCTTAGGGGACAGGGGCTACGAGCAGTACTTC
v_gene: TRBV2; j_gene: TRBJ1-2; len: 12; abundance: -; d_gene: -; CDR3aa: CASSESDRGYTF; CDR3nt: TGTGCCAGCAGTGAATCAGATAGGGGCTACACCTTC
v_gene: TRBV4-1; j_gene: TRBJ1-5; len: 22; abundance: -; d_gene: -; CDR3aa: CASSKVGINYGGTSKTNQPQHF; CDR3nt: TGCGCCAGCAGCAAAGTGGGAATTAATTATGGGGGGACCTCCAAAACCAATCAGCCCCAGCATTTT
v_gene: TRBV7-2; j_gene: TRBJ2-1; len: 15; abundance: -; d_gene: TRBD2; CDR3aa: CASSLDGGVYNEQFF; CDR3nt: TGTGCCAGCAGCTTAGACGGGGGGGTGTACAATGAGCAGTTCTTC
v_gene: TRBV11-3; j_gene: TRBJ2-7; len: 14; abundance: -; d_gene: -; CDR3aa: CASSAGPGSNEQYF; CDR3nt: TGTGCCAGCAGCGCGGGCCCAGGTAGTAACGAGCAGTACTTC
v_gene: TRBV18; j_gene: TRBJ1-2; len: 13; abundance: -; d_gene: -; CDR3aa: CASSQTSNYGYTF; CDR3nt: TGTGCCAGCTCACAAACGAGTAACTATGGCTACACCTTC
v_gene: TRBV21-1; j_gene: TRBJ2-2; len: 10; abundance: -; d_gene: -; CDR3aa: CASSGGELFF; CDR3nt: TGTGCCAGCAGCGGCGGGGAGCTGTTTTTT
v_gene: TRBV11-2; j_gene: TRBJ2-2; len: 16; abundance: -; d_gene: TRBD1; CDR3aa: CASSPRQGANTGELFF; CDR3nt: TGTGCCAGCAGCCCCCGACAGGGGGCGAACACCGGGGAGCTGTTTTTT
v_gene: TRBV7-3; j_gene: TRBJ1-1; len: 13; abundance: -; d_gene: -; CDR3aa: CASSLMGGTEAFF; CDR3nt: TGTGCCAGCAGCTTAATGGGTGGTACTGAAGCTTTCTTT
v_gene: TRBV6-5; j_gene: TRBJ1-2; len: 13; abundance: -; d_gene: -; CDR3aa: CASVSGPSYGYTF; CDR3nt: TGTGCCAGCGTCTCAGGGCCGTCCTATGGCTACACCTTC
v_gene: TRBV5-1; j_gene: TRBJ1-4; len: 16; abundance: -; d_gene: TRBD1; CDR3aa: CASSTGQGATNEKLFF; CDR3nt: TGCGCCAGCAGCACTGGACAGGGCGCAACTAATGAAAAACTGTTTTTT
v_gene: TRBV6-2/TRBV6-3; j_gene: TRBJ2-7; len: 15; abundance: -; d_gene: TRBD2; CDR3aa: CASSYSTGGIHEQYF; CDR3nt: TGTGCCAGCAGTTATAGTACGGGAGGGATCCACGAGCAGTACTTC
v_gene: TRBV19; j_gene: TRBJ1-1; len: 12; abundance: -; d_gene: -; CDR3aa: CASSKEGGEAFF; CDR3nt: TGTGCCAGTAGTAAGGAAGGGGGTGAAGCTTTCTTT